This T cell receptor (beta chain) was identified in a study of shared clonotypes between healthy human individuals (dated by TCRdb to about 2020). In the study overall: The cohort comprised a couple of women and three men aged 18 to 49 years. Per donor, three plates each were used for CD4 naive and CD4 memory, two for CD8 naive, and one for CD8 memory. Blood TCR repertoires of a handful of healthy adults were deeply sequenced to estimate repertoire size and the extent of clonotype sharing between individuals. To increase sequencing depth and limit assay-specific biases, different laboratories used diverse techniques to prepare libraries and sequence TCR repertoires. Leukapheresis yielded between about 0.85 and 10 billion PBMCs per donor. Study-wide findings and limitations: Sharing across a handful of donors was observed for around 5% of naive CD4, over 3% of naive CD8, 2% to 2.5% of memory CD4, and around 0.42% of memory CD8 clonotypes. Clonotypes shared by all four sorted-subset donors showed higher generation probabilities than non-shared clonotypes. Sampling was restricted to blood, and TCR repertoires in tissue are likely to differ from TCR repertoires in blood. Incomplete sequencing was indicated by rarefaction of sorted-subset datasets, despite the large sequencing depth. Pairwise subsampling led to the expectation that sequencing depth would affect the degree of clonotype sharing among donors. Larger estimated clonotype richness was generally found for naive subsets than for memory subsets. Because the study included only a small number of donors, the genetic and exposure-history diversity represented was limited.

The germline V gene provides CDR1 MGHRA and CDR2 YSYEKL. The CDR3 numbers 14 residues from cysteine through phenylalanine. Here the CDR3 DNA is all that survives: 42 bases in frame from base 1. From V the trimming removes 4 bases and from J it removes 5 bases, while the gene matches leave 7 bases of the junction unaccounted for. A remark on this clone: No antigen is known for it. Base qualities were left out, and no much larger clone turns up one base away.

Using the deep immunoSEQ assay, multiplex PCR amplified TCR CDR3 regions from genomic DNA. Extracted genomic DNA from each cell subset was spread evenly across all wells of several immunoSEQ 96-well plates, with each plate serving as a replicate. For sorted subsets, approximately 0.2 ug of genomic DNA, equivalent to roughly 30,000 T cell genomes, went into each replicate PCR. Purified libraries were measured with a Qubit 3.0 fluorometer, size-checked on a Bioanalyzer 2100, and measured again with the KAPA Library Quantification kit. Every immunoSEQ 96-well plate was sequenced on a dedicated single-read 150-cycle Illumina NextSeq 550 flow cell. As for how the authors treated the data: Because only junctional sequences without quality scores were contained in the immunoSEQ output, filtering matching that applied to full-length reads could not be performed. Sequences were annotated with PyIR, a Python wrapper for IgBLAST v1.9, using IMGT germline references to assign V/J genes and CDR3. Reads were removed for weak V/J assignments (E-value above 1e-6), missing CDR3, stop codons, out-of-frame junctions, or ambiguous translated residues. V3J clonotypes were defined as sequences sharing the same inferred V gene, J gene, and CDR3 amino acid sequence. Percentage overlap between repertoires was calculated by dividing the number of shared unique clonotypes by the size of the smaller repertoire. Three approaches were used to assess repertoire richness: RTK rarefaction, the Chao1 estimator, and Recon v2.1 estimates of unobserved clonotypes. OLGA was used to compute generation probabilities for all TCRbeta clonotypes that the gDNA method yielded from several donors. Sourced from immuneACCESS, this table was stored by TCRdb with only in-frame sequences that have V and J called. A share of the clones is absent; for the studies checked, an unresolved V gene accounts for under half, and the remainder has no known explanation. V and J calls and clone size are those listed in that table; D and trimming were worked out from the DNA. The sample has roughly 720,000 clones on record, 90% of them singletons. The top ten clonotypes cover around a third of the sample.

Healthy HIV-negative adults with no recently reported acute infections or vaccinations were included as donors. Every donor was a Caucasian adult residing in Nashville, Tennessee, USA. CD8 memory samples consisted of magnetically selected CD45RO+ cells combined with CCR7-negative CD45RA+ effector memory (TemRA) cells. After blood collection by leukapheresis, PBMCs were isolated using Ficoll-Histopaque density gradient centrifugation and then cryopreserved in the vapor phase of liquid nitrogen. Analytical flow cytometry was used to check the purity and quantity of each magnetically sorted T cell population. From each sorted fraction, genomic DNA was isolated and quantified by UV absorbance on a Nanodrop 2000c.

The receptor's source is a man aged 18 to 29 in good health. Some clones in this sample may be carry-over from other donors' samples. The rearrangement joined TRBV4-1 to TRBJ2-5, with 7 middle bases fitting TRBD1. Sequenced material: memory CD8+ T cells from PBMCs. The cell subset or site label, read with the paper, signifies: CD45RO+ cells pooled with CCR7-negative TemRA cells. The encoded CDR3 is CASSPQTGFETQYF. Read as DNA, the sequence is TGCGCCAGCAGCCCCCAGACAGGGTTCGAGACCCAGTACTTC.